This T cell receptor beta chain was recovered during a study of blood T cell repertoires in COVID-19. For the study at large: COVID-19 samples from acute and convalescent phases originated in the United States, Italy and Spain. Sources were T cells, B-cell-depleted T cells, or PBMCs; the material itself was cDNA or gDNA.

Participants had their cohort set by participant-reported clinical history. CDR1 and CDR2 (germline): GTSNPN, SVGIG (reference sequence). Trimming at V came to 2 bases and at J to 5 bases, leaving 12 bases not matched to a gene. This CDR3 has 17 amino acids. Clones were read by immunoSEQ multiplex PCR, and TCRdb kept only the in-frame ones, dropping some. The table shows fewer than 250,000 clones, with about 80% occurring only once. The sequenced sample was PBMCs or T cells enriched from blood (not recorded which). The clonotype was recovered from a woman aged 40 to 55 who had been exposed to COVID-19. The chain uses TRBV30 and TRBJ1-1; 12 bases match TRBD1. The CDR3 here is CAWSQPGQGARGTEAFF. Written as DNA, the CDR3 is TGTGCCTGGAGTCAACCGGGACAGGGGGCACGGGGGACTGAAGCTTTCTTT.